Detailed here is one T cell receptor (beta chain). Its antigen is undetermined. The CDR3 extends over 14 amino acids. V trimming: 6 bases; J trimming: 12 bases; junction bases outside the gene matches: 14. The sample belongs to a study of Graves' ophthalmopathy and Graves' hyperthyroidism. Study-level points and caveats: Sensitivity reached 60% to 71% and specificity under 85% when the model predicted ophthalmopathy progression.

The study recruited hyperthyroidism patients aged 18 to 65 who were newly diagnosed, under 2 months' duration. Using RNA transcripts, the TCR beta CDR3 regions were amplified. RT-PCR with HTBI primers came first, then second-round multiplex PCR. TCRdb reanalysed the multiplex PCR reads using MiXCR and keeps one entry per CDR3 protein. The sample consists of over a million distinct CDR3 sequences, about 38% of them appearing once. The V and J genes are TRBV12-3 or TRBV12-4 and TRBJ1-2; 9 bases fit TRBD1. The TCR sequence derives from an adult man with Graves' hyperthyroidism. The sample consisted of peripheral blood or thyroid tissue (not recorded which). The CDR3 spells CASRTDRGRDGNTF. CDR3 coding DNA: TGTGCCAGCAGAACGGACAGGGGACGTGATGGAAACACCTTC.